Each of the 24 T cell receptor beta chains below was sequenced from the same sample in a study of blood T cell repertoires in COVID-19. Repertoires were generated with immunoSEQ multiplex PCR, while TCRdb's copy carries only in-frame clones and drops some. The sample carries about 160,000 clones, around 84% recorded once. The specimen was PBMCs or T cells enriched from blood (not recorded which). Receptor source: a man aged 50-59 years who had recovered from COVID-19.

The chain uses TRBV6-5 and TRBJ1-3; maybe TRBD1 (5 bases). V was cut by 4 bases and J by 2 bases, with 6 bases left in between. This CDR3 is built from 13 residues. Germline CDR1 MNHEY, CDR2 SVGAGI. Here the CDR3 reads CASSFRAGNTIYF. The CDR3 DNA sequence: TGTGCCAGCAGTTTCAGGGCTGGAAACACCATATATTTT.

The chain recombines TRBV5-6 with TRBJ1-5; weak D call: TRBD1 (5 bases). CDR3 length equals 15 residues. Trimming took 1 base from V and 0 from J, leaving 8 bases between them. Germline V CDR1 and CDR2: SGHDT, YYEEEE. The CDR3 bases are TGTGCCAGCAGCTTGAGACAGACTAGCAATCAGCCCCAGCATTTT. This gives the protein CASSLRQTSNQPQHF.

The rearrangement joins TRBV29-1 to TRBJ2-7, with D maybe TRBD1 (7 bases). CDR3 length: 12 amino acids. From germline, CDR1 is SQVTM and CDR2 ANQGSEA. Trimming removed 6 bases at V and 7 bases at J, with 16 bases between. In nucleotides, the CDR3 is TGCAGCGTCCGAACAGGGGCGGGGGAGCAGTACTTC. Translated: CSVRTGAGEQYF.

In this sample, this clone turned up once. The rearrangement joins TRBV11-3 to TRBJ1-5, with TRBD1 matching 8 bases. CDR1 is SGHNT, CDR2 YENEEA, per germline. CDR3 length: 14 residues. The ends lost 5 bases at V and 3 bases at J; junction bases unmatched: 3. The CDR3 DNA reads TGTGCCAGCAGCCCAGGGGGCATCAATCAGCCCCAGCATTTT. It is translated as CASSPGGINQPQHF.

The chain couples TRBV25-1 to TRBJ2-1; no reliable D call. The CDR3 totals 11 residues. V was clipped by 3 bases and J by 6 bases, with 3 bases between them. The germline gives CDR1 MGHDK, CDR2 SYGVNS. This chain's CDR3 is CASSDLNEQFF. Here the CDR3 DNA reads TGTGCCAGCAGTGACCTCAATGAGCAGTTCTTC.

The chain combines TRBV4-2 with TRBJ2-7; the D gene is possibly TRBD1 (5 bases). The length of the CDR3 is 16 residues. Deletions cut 0 bases from V and 2 bases from J, with 14 bases between. Germline assignment: CDR1 LGHNA and CDR2 YNFKEQ. The DNA of the CDR3 is TGTGCCAGCAGCCAAGACGGCGCAGGGATTACCTACGAGCAGTACTTC. Its protein is CASSQDGAGITYEQYF.

Concerning this clone: This sample also contains other DNA sequences that code for the same CDR3. The chain recombines TRBV7-2 with TRBJ1-3; TRBD1 is a possible D gene (6 bases). The germline V gene encodes CDR1 SGHTA and CDR2 FQGNSA. The CDR3 runs 14 residues. V dropped 1 base and J dropped 2 bases, with 6 bases sitting between them. The CDR3 nucleotides are TGTGCCAGCAGCTTAGGACAGGCTGGAAACACCATATATTTT. Translation gives CASSLGQAGNTIYF.

This clone showed up just once. The J gene is TRBJ1-2, the V gene TRBV19; possibly TRBD1 for D (6 bases). Germline CDR1 and CDR2: LNHDA and SQIVND (reference sequence). Trimming shortened V by 3 bases and J by 5 bases, and 10 bases separated the two germline ends. This CDR3 has 13 residues. CDR3 in DNA: TGTGCCAGTAGTATGGGAACAGGGTATGGCTACACCTTC. Residues: CASSMGTGYGYTF.

The chain joins TRBV7-2 to TRBJ2-5; maybe TRBD2 (6 bases). From germline, CDR1 is SGHTA and CDR2 FQGNSA. CDR3 length equals 15 residues. V lost 5 bases, J lost 2 bases, and 15 bases lay in between. The CDR3 DNA reads TGTGCCAGCAGCATCTACCGGGGGTTACAAGAGACCCAGTACTTC. As protein: CASSIYRGLQETQYF.

V gene TRBV19 combines with J gene TRBJ1-2, with TRBD1 identical over 9 bases. The germline CDR1 and CDR2 sequences are LNHDA and SQIVND (reference sequence). The V gene end was trimmed by 9 bases and the J gene end by 5 bases; junction bases not matched to a gene: 10. The CDR3 runs to 14 residues. CDR3 sequence reads: CARERGQGVYGYTF. In DNA form, the CDR3 reads TGTGCCAGGGAGCGGGGACAGGGTGTTTATGGCTACACCTTC.

The chain combines TRBV9 with TRBJ2-1; maybe TRBD2 (7 bases). The V and J ends lost 4 bases and 4 bases respectively, with 15 bases between them. CDR1 and CDR2 from the germline V gene are SGDLS and YYNGEE. The CDR3 is 15 residues long. The CDR3 sequence is CASSPGLGGYNEQFF. The CDR3 DNA sequence: TGTGCCAGCAGCCCCGGACTAGGGGGGTACAATGAGCAGTTCTTC.

The table lists this clone with a count of one. The chain has TRBV27 and TRBJ1-2; TRBD1 aligns across 8 bases. Germline assignment: CDR1 MNHEY and CDR2 SMNVEV (reference sequence). V trimming: 5 bases; J trimming: 1 base; junction bases outside the gene matches: 6. The CDR3 sequence is 15 residues long. Here the CDR3 reads CASSDRTGHNYGYTF. The DNA of the CDR3 is TGTGCCAGCAGTGACCGGACAGGGCATAACTATGGCTACACCTTC.

CDR3 sequence reads: CASLEGVNTEAFF. CDR3 in DNA: TGTGCCAGCTTAGAGGGAGTAAACACTGAAGCTTTCTTT. This chain links TRBV12-3 or TRBV12-4 with TRBJ1-1; unclear D gene. This CDR3 contains 13 residues. Trimming stripped 8 bases from V and 2 bases from J, with 12 bases between.

V is TRBV5-4 and J is TRBJ2-2; 9 bases line up with TRBD1. Germline V gives CDR1 SGHNT, CDR2 YYREEE (reference sequence). The length of the CDR3 is 17 residues. Unmatched junction bases numbered 7, after V lost 2 bases and J lost 2 bases. For the CDR3, the DNA is TGTGCCAGCAGCTTATATGGACAGGGGTTAAACACCGGGGAGCTGTTTTTT. This translates into CASSLYGQGLNTGELFF. Full variable domain (rest looked up from reference TRBV5-4 and TRBJ2-2): ETGVTQSPTHLIKTRGQQVTLRCSSQSGHNTVSWYQQALGQGPQFIFQYYREEENGRGNFPPRFSGLQFPNYSSELNVNALELDDSALYLCASSLYGQGLNTGELFFGEGSRLTVL.

This clone came up once. The gene calls are TRBV14 and TRBJ2-2; TRBD1 might be the D (6 bases). The CDR3 consists of 16 residues. Germline CDR1 SGHDN, CDR2 FVKESK. Trimming took 1 base from V and 6 from J, leaving 15 bases between them. Here the CDR3 reads CASSQVTGRGSGELFF. The CDR3 DNA is TGTGCCAGCAGCCAAGTCACAGGGCGTGGGTCCGGGGAGCTGTTTTTT.

V usage is TRBV3-1 (or the pseudogene TRBV3-2) and J usage is TRBJ1-2; 9 bases fit TRBD1. CDR3 length: 16 amino acids. With V trimmed by 3 bases and J by 2 bases, 7 bases remained unmatched. Germline V gives CDR1 LGHDT, CDR2 YNNKEL (reference sequence). The CDR3 sequence is CASSQAGTGPNYGYTF. The CDR3 DNA sequence: TGTGCCAGCAGCCAGGCCGGGACAGGGCCCAACTATGGCTACACCTTC.

The genes are TRBV7-9 and TRBJ2-1; TRBD1 might be the D (6 bases). Germline CDR1 reads SEHNR; CDR2 reads FQNEAQ (reference sequence). CDR3 size: 14 residues. Trimming pared 3 bases from V and 3 bases from J, leaving 9 bases between. CDR3 DNA sequence: TGTGCCAGCAGCTTCGGACAGAACTACAATGAGCAGTTCTTC. Translating gives CASSFGQNYNEQFF.

The chain uses TRBV5-8 and TRBJ1-5; the D gene is possibly TRBD1 (6 bases). This CDR3 comprises 16 residues. Germline values: CDR1 SGHTS, CDR2 YDEGEE. V lost 4 bases and J lost 6, with 20 bases in between. The DNA of the CDR3 is TGTGCCAGCAGCGACTCCAGGGGTCTTGGGATTCAGCCCCAGCATTTT. The encoded protein is CASSDSRGLGIQPQHF.

CDR3 in DNA: TGCGCCAGCAGCCAAGTATCTTTACGGGACTTCGGGGAGCTGTTTTTT. It translates to CASSQVSLRDFGELFF. The chain has TRBV4-1 and TRBJ2-2, with D possibly TRBD2 on 6 matching bases. Germline V gene lookup returns CDR1 MGHRA and CDR2 YSYEKL. This CDR3 is 16 amino acids long. V lost 1 base and J lost 7, with 16 bases in between.

This chain joins TRBV7-2 and TRBJ2-7; D unresolved. CDR3 length: 14 residues. Trimming stripped 1 base from V and 0 bases from J, with 7 bases between. The germline gives CDR1 SGHTA, CDR2 FQGNSA. CDR3 protein: CASSLGSYSYEQYF. CDR3 DNA: TGTGCCAGCAGCTTAGGTTCGTACTCCTACGAGCAGTACTTC.

The chain has TRBV5-1 and TRBJ2-1; 7 nucleotides agree with TRBD2. The germline gives CDR1 SGHRS, CDR2 YFSETQ. This CDR3 spans 13 amino acids. Trimming took 5 bases from V and 6 from J; bases not matched to a gene: 5. As DNA, the CDR3 is TGCGCCAGCAGTTCAGGGACTACCAATGAGCAGTTCTTC. Its protein is CASSSGTTNEQFF.

This clone has only one observation. The genes are TRBV5-6 and TRBJ1-3, with D perhaps matching TRBD1 (6 bases). Germline V gives CDR1 SGHDT, CDR2 YYEEEE. The CDR3 contains 14 residues. V was pared by 3 bases and J by 4 bases, with 11 bases between. The chain's CDR3 is CASSSSTGGNTIYF. In nucleotides, the CDR3 is TGTGCCAGCAGCTCGTCGACAGGCGGAAACACCATATATTTT.

This chain connects TRBV7-9 to TRBJ1-1; D is uncertain. Germline lookup yields CDR1 SEHNR and CDR2 FQNEAQ (reference sequence). The ends were cut back, 2 bases at V and 7 bases at J, with 11 bases in the middle. The CDR3 is made up of 13 amino acids. The CDR3 spells CASSLSGLGEAFF. The CDR3 DNA is TGTGCCAGCAGCTTATCGGGGTTAGGTGAAGCTTTCTTT.

The chain links TRBV12-3 or TRBV12-4 to TRBJ2-5; no clear D gene. This CDR3 spans 13 amino acids. The V end lost 8 bases, the J end lost 5 bases, and 15 bases lay between the germline ends. The CDR3, as DNA: TGTGCCAGCGGAGTCCGGTCCCGGGAGACCCAGTACTTC. As protein: CASGVRSRETQYF.